The present TCR beta chain was sequenced within a study of blood T cells in healthy people across ages. There are 16 residues in the CDR3. V was cut by 0 bases and J by 1 base, with 13 bases left in between. CDR1 is SGHRS, CDR2 YFSETQ, per germline. PCR was performed a second time for 7 to 11 cycles using a sample-barcoded 5' primer and a J-beta primer mix. TCRdb reanalysed the 5' RACE reads using MiXCR and keeps one entry per CDR3 protein. The sample consists of about 760,000 distinct CDR3 sequences, around a quarter of them appearing once. In the case of this clonotype: Its antigen is unknown.

Points from the study as a whole: Among T cells, TCR beta diversity per million cells dropped roughly linearly as age rose.

These same records also appear under a second study, on T cells of mothers and their children.

The chain couples TRBV5-1 to TRBJ2-5, with D perhaps matching TRBD1 (6 bases). This clonotype was sampled from a boy aged 5-17 years in good health. The sequenced sample consisted of blood. CDR3 in DNA: TGCGCCAGCAGCTTGGGTTTCCAGGGGACCCAAGAGACCCAGTACTTC. As protein: CASSLGFQGTQETQYF. The entire variable domain, with the rest obtained from reference TRBV5-1 and TRBJ2-5, is as follows: KAGVTQTPRYLIKTRGQQVTLSCSPISGHRSVSWYQQTPGQGLQFLFEYFSETQRNKGNFPGRFSGRQFSNSRSEMNVSTLELGDSALYLCASSLGFQGTQETQYFGPGTRLLVL.